This T cell receptor beta chain is from a study of T cells in Graves' hyperthyroidism and ophthalmopathy. Germline loops: CDR1 SSHAT, CDR2 FNYEAQ (reference sequence). J gave up 5 bases and V 5 bases, and 9 bases lay outside the gene matches. The CDR3 contains 15 residues. There were TCR beta CDR3 regions amplified from RNA transcripts. The primer set for the first-round RT-PCR of the TCR CDR3 was HTBI. TCRdb reanalysed the multiplex PCR reads using MiXCR and keeps one entry per CDR3 protein. Of roughly 500,000 distinct CDR3 sequences in the sample, about 16% were seen once. Patients were excluded because of uncontrolled infection, other autoimmune disease, pregnancy or lactation. Diagnoses used clinical symptoms, serum thyroxine and TRAb, thyroid ultrasound and orbital computed tomography.

The rearrangement uses TRBV7-7 and TRBJ2-7, with 10 bases identical to TRBD2. Sequenced sample: blood. This receptor was identified in a woman under 40 with Graves' ophthalmopathy. CDR3 in amino acids: CASSPGLAGVHEQYF. In DNA, the CDR3 is TGTGCCAGCAGCCCCGGGCTAGCGGGAGTCCACGAGCAGTACTTC.